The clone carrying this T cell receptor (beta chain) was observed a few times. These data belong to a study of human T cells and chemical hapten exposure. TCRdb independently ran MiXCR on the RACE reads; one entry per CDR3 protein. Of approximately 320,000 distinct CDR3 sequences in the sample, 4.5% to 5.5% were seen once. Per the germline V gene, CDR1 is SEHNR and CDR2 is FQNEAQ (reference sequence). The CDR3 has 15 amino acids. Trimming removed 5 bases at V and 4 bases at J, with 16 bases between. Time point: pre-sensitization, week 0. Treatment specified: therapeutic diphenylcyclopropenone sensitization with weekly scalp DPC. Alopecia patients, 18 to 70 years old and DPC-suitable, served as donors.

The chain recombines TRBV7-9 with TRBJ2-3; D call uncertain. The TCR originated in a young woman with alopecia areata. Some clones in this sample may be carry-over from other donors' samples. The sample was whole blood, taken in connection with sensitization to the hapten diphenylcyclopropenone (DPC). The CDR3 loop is CASSLGRLSADTQYF. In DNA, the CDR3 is TGTGCCAGCAGCCTCGGACGCCTCTCCGCAGATACGCAGTATTTT.